This T cell receptor (beta chain) comes out of a study of CD8 T cells in ankylosing spondylitis. Concerning this clonotype: Its antigen is currently unknown.

This CDR3 comprises 16 residues. Germline V gene lookup returns CDR1 MGHRA and CDR2 YSYEKL. Trimming pared 0 bases from V and 4 bases from J, leaving 16 bases between. For TCR beta, libraries came from quantitative 5'-RACE with molecular barcodes. Using its own MiXCR run on the 5' RACE reads, TCRdb lists one record per CDR3 protein. The table records approximately 240,000 distinct CDR3 sequences, about 10% of them present only once. Overall study results and limits: Relatively scarce in peripheral blood, disease-linked clones were CD8+. Ankylosing spondylitis blood seemed to carry a telltale TCR beta motif made of several highly homologous variants. Reactive arthritis synovial fluid and blood were previously reported to contain some motif variants.

The sequence was obtained from a male donor with ankylosing spondylitis or in good health (not recorded which). The chain uses TRBV4-1 and TRBJ2-7; D is uncertain. Sequences were obtained from blood, either unsorted or a sorted T cell fraction (not recorded which). For the CDR3, the DNA is TGCGCCAGCAGCCAAGAACAACCACCGACTCCTTACGAGCAGTACTTC. Its translation is CASSQEQPPTPYEQYF.